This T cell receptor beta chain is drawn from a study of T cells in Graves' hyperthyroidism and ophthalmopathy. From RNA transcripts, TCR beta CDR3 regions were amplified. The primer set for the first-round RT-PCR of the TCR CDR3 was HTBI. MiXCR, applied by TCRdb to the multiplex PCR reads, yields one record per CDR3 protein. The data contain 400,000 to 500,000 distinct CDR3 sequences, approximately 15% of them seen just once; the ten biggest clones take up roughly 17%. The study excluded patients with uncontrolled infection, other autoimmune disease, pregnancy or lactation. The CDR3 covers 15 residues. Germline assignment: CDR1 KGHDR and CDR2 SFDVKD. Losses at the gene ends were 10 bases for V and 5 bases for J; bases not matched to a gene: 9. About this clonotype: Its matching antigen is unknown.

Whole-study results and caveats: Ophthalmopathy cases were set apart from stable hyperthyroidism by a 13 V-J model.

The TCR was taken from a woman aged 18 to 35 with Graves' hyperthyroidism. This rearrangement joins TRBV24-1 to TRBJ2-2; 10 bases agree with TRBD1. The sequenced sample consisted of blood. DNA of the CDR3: TGTGCCACTTCCGTGGACAGGGGGGGAACCGGGGAGCTGTTTTTT. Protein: CATSVDRGGTGELFF.